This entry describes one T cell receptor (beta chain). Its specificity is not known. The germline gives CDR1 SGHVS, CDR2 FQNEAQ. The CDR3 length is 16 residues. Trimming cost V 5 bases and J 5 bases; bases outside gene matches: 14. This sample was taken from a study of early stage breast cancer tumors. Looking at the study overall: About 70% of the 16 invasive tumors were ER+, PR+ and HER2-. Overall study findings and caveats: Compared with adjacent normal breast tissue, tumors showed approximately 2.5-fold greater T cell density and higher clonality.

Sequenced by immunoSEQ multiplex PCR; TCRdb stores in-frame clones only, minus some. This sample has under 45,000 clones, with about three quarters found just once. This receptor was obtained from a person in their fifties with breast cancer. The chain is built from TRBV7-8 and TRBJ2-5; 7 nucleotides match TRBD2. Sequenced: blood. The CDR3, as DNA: TGTGCCAGCAGCCAGTCCCGCGGGGGAGTGGAGGAGACCCAGTACTTC. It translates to CASSQSRGGVEETQYF. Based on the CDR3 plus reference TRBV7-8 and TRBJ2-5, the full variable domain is GAGVSQSPRYKVAKRGQDVALRCDPISGHVSLFWYQQALGQGPEFLTYFQNEAQLDKSGLPSDRFFAERPEGSVSTLKIQRTQQEDSAVYLCASSQSRGGVEETQYFGPGTRLLVL.